A selection of T cell receptor beta chains follows, all from one sample in a study of identifying expanded T cells in peripheral blood. The assay was immunoSEQ multiplex PCR, and TCRdb's table has in-frame clones only and misses some. The profile covers 100,000 or so clones, with 87% appearing a single time and 17% taken by the ten largest. The sequenced sample was blood. These receptors all stem from a person aged 18-69 years in good health. Each CDR3 is given with its conserved first and last residue. Fields, in order: D gene, clone size, V gene, J gene, CDR3 protein, CDR3 DNA. A D gene is named only where the DNA matches it firmly. The size entry is marked missing in some rows and otherwise reads once, few, many or a size class.

>NA|few|TRBV6-6|TRBJ1-1
CASIRENTEAFF
TGTGCCAGCATTAGGGAGAACACTGAAGCTTTCTTT
>TRBD1|NA|TRBV4-1|TRBJ1-1
CASSHPRDRGNTEAFF
TGCGCCAGCAGCCACCCACGGGACAGAGGGAACACTGAAGCTTTCTTT
>TRBD1|NA|TRBV5-1|TRBJ2-2
CASSLTGATITGELFF
TGCGCCAGCAGCTTGACAGGGGCCACTATCACCGGGGAGCTGTTTTTT
>NA|NA|TRBV19|TRBJ2-5
CASTDSQETQYF
TGTGCCAGTACAGATAGCCAAGAGACCCAGTACTTC
>NA|NA|TRBV7-2|TRBJ1-3
CASSSPRTARNTIYF
TGTGCCAGCAGCTCGCCAAGGACAGCAAGAAACACCATATATTTT
>NA|NA|TRBV5-6|TRBJ2-5
CASSLALGQETQYF
TGTGCCAGCAGCTTGGCCTTGGGGCAAGAGACCCAGTACTTC
>NA|NA|TRBV6-5|TRBJ2-7
CASSYVSEGDEQYF
TGTGCCAGCAGTTACGTTAGCGAGGGAGACGAGCAGTACTTC
>TRBD2|NA|TRBV7-9|TRBJ2-7
CASSQPPGRGIDEQYF
TGTGCCAGCAGCCAACCACCCGGGAGGGGCATCGACGAGCAGTACTTC
>NA|NA|TRBV6-5|TRBJ2-7
CASSYGGSYEQYF
TGTGCCAGCAGTTACGGCGGCTCCTACGAGCAGTACTTC
>NA|NA|TRBV7-2|TRBJ2-1
CASSLGEPHEQFF
TGTGCCAGCAGCTTAGGGGAGCCTCATGAGCAGTTCTTC
>NA|NA|TRBV4-2|TRBJ1-1
CASSQDVFRGADTEAFF
TGTGCCAGCAGCCAAGATGTATTTCGGGGGGCGGATACTGAAGCTTTCTTT
>NA|once|TRBV9|TRBJ1-2
CASSGIPNNYGYTF
TGTGCCAGCAGCGGCATACCCAACAACTATGGCTACACCTTC
>NA|NA|TRBV29-1|TRBJ1-1
CSVITGRTEAFF
TGCAGCGTCATCACAGGGAGGACTGAAGCTTTCTTT
>NA|NA|TRBV10-3|TRBJ1-4
CAISGPEGEKLFF
TGTGCCATATCCGGCCCTGAGGGGGAAAAACTGTTTTTT
>TRBD1|NA|TRBV7-9|TRBJ1-5
CASSETGVEQPQHF
TGTGCCAGCAGTGAAACAGGGGTGGAACAGCCCCAGCATTTT
>TRBD1|NA|TRBV5-6|TRBJ2-7
CASSPRGRNEQYF
TGTGCCAGTAGCCCTAGGGGGCGAAACGAGCAGTACTTC
>TRBD1|NA|TRBV9|TRBJ2-1
CASSTGPGGDEQFF
TGTGCCAGCAGCACAGGACCAGGGGGAGATGAGCAGTTCTTC
>NA|NA|TRBV6-6|TRBJ2-7
CASSYFSGSYEQYF
TGTGCCAGCAGTTACTTTTCGGGGTCCTACGAGCAGTACTTC
>NA|once|TRBV7-9|TRBJ1-2
CASSPIANYGYTF
TGTGCCAGCAGCCCTATTGCTAACTATGGCTACACCTTC
>TRBD1|NA|TRBV6-4|TRBJ1-2
CASSPGQGFLGYTF
TGTGCCAGCAGCCCGGGACAGGGGTTCCTTGGCTACACCTTC
>TRBD1|NA|TRBV5-5|TRBJ2-7
CASSSHTTGGYEQYF
TGTGCCAGCAGCTCCCACACGACAGGGGGCTACGAGCAGTACTTC
>NA|many|TRBV7-6|TRBJ2-7
CASSLGSGPYEQYF
TGTGCCAGCAGCTTAGGGTCGGGGCCCTACGAGCAGTACTTC
>NA|NA|TRBV7-9|TRBJ2-1
CASSTRDLNEQFF
TGTGCCAGCAGTACCCGGGACCTGAATGAGCAGTTCTTC
>NA|NA|TRBV11-2|TRBJ2-7
CASNFGGRVHEQYF
TGTGCCAGCAACTTCGGGGGGCGCGTCCACGAGCAGTACTTC
>TRBD1|NA|TRBV2|TRBJ1-2
CASRTETGAGGYTF
TGTGCCAGCAGGACCGAGACAGGGGCTGGTGGCTACACCTTC
>TRBD2|NA|TRBV28|TRBJ2-7
CASSSPGTSGPYEQYF
TGTGCCAGCAGTTCCCCCGGGACTAGCGGGCCCTACGAGCAGTACTTC
>NA|NA|TRBV7-9|TRBJ2-3
CASSFYAGSTDTQYF
TGTGCCAGCAGCTTTTACGCGGGGAGCACAGATACGCAGTATTTT
>NA|NA|TRBV7-2|TRBJ2-7
CASSLGTDLPQYF
TGTGCCAGCAGCTTAGGTACAGACTTGCCCCAGTACTTC
>TRBD1|NA|TRBV5-6|TRBJ1-5
CASSPRDRGINQPQHF
TGTGCCAGCAGCCCCCGGGACAGGGGGATCAATCAGCCCCAGCATTTT
>TRBD1|NA|TRBV4-3|TRBJ2-2
CASSLDRGNTGELFF
TGCGCCAGCAGCCTGGACAGGGGCAACACCGGGGAGCTGTTTTTT
>NA|NA|TRBV5-6|TRBJ1-2
CASSSEDYGYTF
TGTGCCAGCAGCTCAGAGGACTATGGCTACACCTTC
>TRBD1|NA|TRBV5-1|TRBJ2-5
CASSSNRGLRETQYF
TGCGCCAGCAGCTCAAACAGGGGGCTACGAGAGACCCAGTACTTC
>NA|NA|TRBV12-5|TRBJ2-3
CAGAVGSTSTDTQYF
TGTGCTGGGGCAGTTGGGAGCACTAGCACAGATACGCAGTATTTT
>NA|NA|TRBV27|TRBJ2-5
CASSSMGRAGAVWETQYF
TGTGCCAGCAGTTCGATGGGCAGGGCGGGCGCGGTGTGGGAGACCCAGTACTTC
>TRBD1|NA|TRBV7-2|TRBJ2-1
CASSPEQGWNEQFF
TGTGCCAGCAGCCCCGAACAGGGGTGGAATGAGCAGTTCTTC
>NA|NA|TRBV4-1|TRBJ1-4
CASSQDRLGGGKLFF
TGCGCCAGCAGCCAAGACCGTTTAGGGGGTGGAAAACTGTTTTTT
>NA|NA|TRBV30|TRBJ1-4
CAVLGEKLFF
TGTGCCGTATTAGGTGAAAAACTGTTTTTT
>NA|NA|TRBV6-5|TRBJ1-6
CASSYLGALVQAPLHF
TGTGCCAGCAGTTACCTCGGGGCACTGGTCCAGGCACCCCTCCACTTT
>NA|NA|TRBV4-3|TRBJ1-1
CASSHTPLKSGHNEAFF
TGCGCCAGCAGCCACACCCCTCTCAAATCGGGACACAATGAAGCTTTCTTT
>NA|NA|TRBV28|TRBJ2-1
CASSRAELSYNEQFF
TGTGCCAGCAGCCGGGCGGAACTCTCCTACAATGAGCAGTTCTTC
>TRBD2|NA|TRBV7-2|TRBJ2-1
CASSLASSGGADEQFF
TGTGCCAGCAGCTTAGCGAGCAGCGGGGGGGCCGATGAGCAGTTCTTC
>NA|NA|TRBV6-5|TRBJ2-1
CASGGRYNEQFF
TGTGCCAGCGGGGGACGCTACAATGAGCAGTTCTTC
>NA|NA|TRBV4-3|TRBJ1-2
CASSPGSGYGYTF
TGCGCCAGCAGCCCGGGAAGCGGGTATGGCTACACCTTC
>TRBD1|NA|TRBV19|TRBJ1-2
CASSVGQGAIYGYTF
TGTGCCAGTAGTGTCGGACAGGGGGCTATCTATGGCTACACCTTC
>NA|NA|TRBV18|TRBJ2-3
CASSPPRGGRGTDTQYF
TGTGCCAGCTCACCCCCCCGCGGGGGCCGAGGCACAGATACGCAGTATTTT
>NA|NA|TRBV12-5|TRBJ2-5
CASSWGRRETQYF
TGTGCCTCCTCGTGGGGGAGACGGGAGACCCAGTACTTC
>NA|NA|TRBV28|TRBJ1-2
CASSLSSRHYGYTF
TGTGCCAGCAGTTTATCCTCCCGCCACTATGGCTACACCTTC
>TRBD1|NA|TRBV18|TRBJ2-2
CASSPPPGTGDTGELFF
TGTGCCAGCTCACCCCCACCGGGGACAGGAGACACCGGGGAGCTGTTTTTT